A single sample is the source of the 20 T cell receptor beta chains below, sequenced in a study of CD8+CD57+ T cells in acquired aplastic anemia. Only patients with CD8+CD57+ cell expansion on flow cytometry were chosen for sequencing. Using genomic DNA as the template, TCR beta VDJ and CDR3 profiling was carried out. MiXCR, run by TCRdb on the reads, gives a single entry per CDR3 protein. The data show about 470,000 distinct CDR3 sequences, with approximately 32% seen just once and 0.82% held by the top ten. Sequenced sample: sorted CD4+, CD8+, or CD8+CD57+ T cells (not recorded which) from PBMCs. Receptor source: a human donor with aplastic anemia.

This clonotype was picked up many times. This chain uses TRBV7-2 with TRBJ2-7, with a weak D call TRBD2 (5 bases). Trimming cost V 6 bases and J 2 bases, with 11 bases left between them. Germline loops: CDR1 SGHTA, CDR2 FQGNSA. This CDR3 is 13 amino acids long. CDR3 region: CASRLTGTYEQYF. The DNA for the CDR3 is TGTGCCAGCAGGCTAACCGGGACCTACGAGCAGTACTTC. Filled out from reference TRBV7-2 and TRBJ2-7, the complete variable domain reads GAGVSQSPSNKVTEKGKDVELRCDPISGHTALYWYRQSLGQGLEFLIYFQGNSAPDKSGLPSDRFSAERTGGSVSTLTIQRTQQEDSAVYLCASRLTGTYEQYFGPGTRLTVT.

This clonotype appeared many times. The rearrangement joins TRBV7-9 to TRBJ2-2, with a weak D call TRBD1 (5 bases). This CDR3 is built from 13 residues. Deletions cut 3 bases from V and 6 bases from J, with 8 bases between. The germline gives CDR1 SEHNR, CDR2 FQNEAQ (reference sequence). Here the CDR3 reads CASSFRVAGELFF. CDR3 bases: TGTGCCAGCAGCTTCAGGGTAGCCGGGGAGCTGTTTTTT.

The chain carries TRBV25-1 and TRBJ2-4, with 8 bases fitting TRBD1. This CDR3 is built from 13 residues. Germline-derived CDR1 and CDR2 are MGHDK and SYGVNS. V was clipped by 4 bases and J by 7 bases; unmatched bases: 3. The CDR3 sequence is CASSVGTGNIQYF. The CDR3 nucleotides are TGTGCCAGCAGTGTAGGGACAGGTAACATTCAGTACTTC.

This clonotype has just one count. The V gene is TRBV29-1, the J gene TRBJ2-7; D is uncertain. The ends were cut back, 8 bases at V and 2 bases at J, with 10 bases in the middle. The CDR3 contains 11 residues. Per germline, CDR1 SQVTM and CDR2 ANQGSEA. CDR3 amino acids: CSPDQTYEQYF. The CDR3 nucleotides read TGCAGCCCGGACCAAACCTACGAGCAGTACTTC.

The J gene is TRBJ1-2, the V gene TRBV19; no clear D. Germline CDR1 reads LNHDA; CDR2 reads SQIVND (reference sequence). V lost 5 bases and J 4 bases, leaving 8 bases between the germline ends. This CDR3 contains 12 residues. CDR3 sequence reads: CASSVGIYGYTF. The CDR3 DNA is TGTGCCAGTAGTGTGGGGATCTATGGCTACACCTTC.

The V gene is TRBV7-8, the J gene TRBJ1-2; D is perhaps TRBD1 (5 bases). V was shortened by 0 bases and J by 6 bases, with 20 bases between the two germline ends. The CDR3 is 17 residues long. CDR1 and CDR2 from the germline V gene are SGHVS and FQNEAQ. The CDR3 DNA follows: TGTGCCAGCAGCTTAGCGCAGGGTGGACCCCAGGGCCATGGCTACACCTTC. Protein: CASSLAQGGPQGHGYTF.

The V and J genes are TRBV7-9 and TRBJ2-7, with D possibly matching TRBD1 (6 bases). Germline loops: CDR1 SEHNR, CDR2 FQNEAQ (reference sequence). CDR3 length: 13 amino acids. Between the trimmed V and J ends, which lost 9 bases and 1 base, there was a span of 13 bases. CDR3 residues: CASTLGASYEQYF. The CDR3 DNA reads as TGTGCCAGTACCTTGGGGGCATCCTACGAGCAGTACTTC.

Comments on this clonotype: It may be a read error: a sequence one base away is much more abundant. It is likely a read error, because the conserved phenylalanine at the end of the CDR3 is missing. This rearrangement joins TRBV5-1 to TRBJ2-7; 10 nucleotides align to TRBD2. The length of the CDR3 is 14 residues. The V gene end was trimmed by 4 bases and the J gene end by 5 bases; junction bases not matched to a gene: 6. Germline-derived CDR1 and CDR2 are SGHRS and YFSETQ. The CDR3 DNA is TGCGCCAGCAGCGGAACCGGGACTAGCGACGAGCAGTACCTC. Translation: CASSGTGTSDEQYL.

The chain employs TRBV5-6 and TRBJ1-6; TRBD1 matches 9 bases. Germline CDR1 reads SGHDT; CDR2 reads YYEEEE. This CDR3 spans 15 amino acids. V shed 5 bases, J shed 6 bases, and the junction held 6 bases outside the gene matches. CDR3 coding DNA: TGTGCCAGCAGTTTCCTGGGACAGGGTAATTCACCCCTCCACTTT. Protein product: CASSFLGQGNSPLHF.

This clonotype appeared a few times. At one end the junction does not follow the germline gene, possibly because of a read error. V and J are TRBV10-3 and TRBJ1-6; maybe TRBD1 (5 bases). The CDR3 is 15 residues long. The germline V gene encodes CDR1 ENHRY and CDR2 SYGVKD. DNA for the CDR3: TGTGCCAGCAGTTGGGGCGGAGATGCGTCTTCACCCCTCCACTTT. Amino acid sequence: CASSWGGDASSPLHF.

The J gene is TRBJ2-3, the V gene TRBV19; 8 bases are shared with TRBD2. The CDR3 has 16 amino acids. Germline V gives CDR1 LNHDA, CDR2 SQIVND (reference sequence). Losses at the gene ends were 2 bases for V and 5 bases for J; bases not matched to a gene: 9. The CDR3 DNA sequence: TGTGCCAGTAGTATACCGTTTCGGGGGGGCCGAGATACGCAGTATTTT. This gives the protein CASSIPFRGGRDTQYF.

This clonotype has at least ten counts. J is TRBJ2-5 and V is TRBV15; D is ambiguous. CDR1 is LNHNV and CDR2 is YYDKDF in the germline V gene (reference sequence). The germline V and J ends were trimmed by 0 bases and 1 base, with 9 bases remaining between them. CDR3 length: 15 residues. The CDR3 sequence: CATSREPVLQETQYF. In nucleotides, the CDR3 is TGTGCCACCAGCAGAGAGCCGGTCCTCCAAGAGACCCAGTACTTC. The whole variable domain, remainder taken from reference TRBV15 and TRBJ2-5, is DAMVIQNPRYQVTQFGKPVTLSCSQTLNHNVMYWYQQKSSQAPKLLFHYYDKDFNNEADTPDNFQSRRPNTSFCFLDIRSPGLGDTAMYLCATSREPVLQETQYFGPGTRLLVL.

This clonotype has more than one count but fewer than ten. Here the CDR3 reads CASSEMTGGLSNQPQHF. The CDR3, as DNA: TGTGCCAGCAGTGAAATGACAGGGGGCCTGAGCAATCAGCCCCAGCATTTT. The rearrangement joins TRBV6-1 to TRBJ1-5; 10 bases agree with TRBD1. CDR3 size: 17 residues. With V trimmed by 2 bases and J by 1 base, 5 bases remained unmatched. Germline V CDR1 and CDR2: MNHNS, SASEGT.

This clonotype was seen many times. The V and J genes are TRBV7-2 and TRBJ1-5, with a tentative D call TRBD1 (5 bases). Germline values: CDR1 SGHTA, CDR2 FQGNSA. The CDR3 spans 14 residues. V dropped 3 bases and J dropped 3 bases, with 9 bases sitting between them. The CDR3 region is CASSFGGDNQPQHF. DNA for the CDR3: TGTGCCAGCAGCTTCGGGGGAGACAATCAGCCCCAGCATTTT.

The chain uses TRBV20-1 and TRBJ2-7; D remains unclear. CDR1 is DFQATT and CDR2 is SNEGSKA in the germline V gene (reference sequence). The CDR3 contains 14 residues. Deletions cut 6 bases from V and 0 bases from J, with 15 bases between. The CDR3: CSAKRNQPSYEQYF. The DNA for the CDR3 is TGCAGTGCAAAAAGGAACCAACCCTCCTACGAGCAGTACTTC.

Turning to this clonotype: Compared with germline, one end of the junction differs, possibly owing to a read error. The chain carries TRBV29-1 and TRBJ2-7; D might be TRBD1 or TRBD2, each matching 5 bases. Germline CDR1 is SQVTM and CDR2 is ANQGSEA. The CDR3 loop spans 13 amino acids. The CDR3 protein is CSVTGTVTYAQYF. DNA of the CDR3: TGCAGCGTTACCGGGACGGTGACCTACGCGCAGTACTTC.

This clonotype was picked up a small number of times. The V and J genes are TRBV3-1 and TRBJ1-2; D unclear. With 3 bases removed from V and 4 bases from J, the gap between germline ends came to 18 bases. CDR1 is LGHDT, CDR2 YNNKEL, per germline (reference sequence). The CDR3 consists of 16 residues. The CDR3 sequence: CASSHTSLTATYGYTF. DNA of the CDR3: TGTGCCAGCAGCCACACCTCCTTAACGGCTACCTATGGCTACACCTTC.

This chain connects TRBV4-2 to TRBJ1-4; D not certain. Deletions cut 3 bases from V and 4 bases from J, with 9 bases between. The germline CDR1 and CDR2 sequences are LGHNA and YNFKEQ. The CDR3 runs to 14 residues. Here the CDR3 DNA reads TGTGCCAGCAGCCATCCAGCCGATAATGAAAAACTGTTTTTT. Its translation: CASSHPADNEKLFF.

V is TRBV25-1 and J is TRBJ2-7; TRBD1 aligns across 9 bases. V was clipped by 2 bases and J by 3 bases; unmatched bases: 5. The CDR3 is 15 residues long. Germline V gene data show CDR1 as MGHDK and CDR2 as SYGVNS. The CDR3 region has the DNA TGTGCCAGCAGTGAACTAACGGGACAGGGCTACGAGCAGTACTTC. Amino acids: CASSELTGQGYEQYF.

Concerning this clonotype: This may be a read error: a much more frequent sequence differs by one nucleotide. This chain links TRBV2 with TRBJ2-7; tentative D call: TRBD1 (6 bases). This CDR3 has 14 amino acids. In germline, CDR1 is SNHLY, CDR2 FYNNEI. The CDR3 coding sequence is TGCGCCAGCAGCCATACGGACAGTCCCTTCGAGCAGTACTTC. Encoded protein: CASSHTDSPFEQYF. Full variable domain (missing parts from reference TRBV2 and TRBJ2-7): EPEVTQTPSHQVTQMGQEVILRCVPISNHLYFYWYRQILGQKVEFLVSFYNNEISEKSEIFDDQFSVERPDGSNFTLKIRSTKLEDSAMYFCASSHTDSPFEQYFGPGTRLTVT.